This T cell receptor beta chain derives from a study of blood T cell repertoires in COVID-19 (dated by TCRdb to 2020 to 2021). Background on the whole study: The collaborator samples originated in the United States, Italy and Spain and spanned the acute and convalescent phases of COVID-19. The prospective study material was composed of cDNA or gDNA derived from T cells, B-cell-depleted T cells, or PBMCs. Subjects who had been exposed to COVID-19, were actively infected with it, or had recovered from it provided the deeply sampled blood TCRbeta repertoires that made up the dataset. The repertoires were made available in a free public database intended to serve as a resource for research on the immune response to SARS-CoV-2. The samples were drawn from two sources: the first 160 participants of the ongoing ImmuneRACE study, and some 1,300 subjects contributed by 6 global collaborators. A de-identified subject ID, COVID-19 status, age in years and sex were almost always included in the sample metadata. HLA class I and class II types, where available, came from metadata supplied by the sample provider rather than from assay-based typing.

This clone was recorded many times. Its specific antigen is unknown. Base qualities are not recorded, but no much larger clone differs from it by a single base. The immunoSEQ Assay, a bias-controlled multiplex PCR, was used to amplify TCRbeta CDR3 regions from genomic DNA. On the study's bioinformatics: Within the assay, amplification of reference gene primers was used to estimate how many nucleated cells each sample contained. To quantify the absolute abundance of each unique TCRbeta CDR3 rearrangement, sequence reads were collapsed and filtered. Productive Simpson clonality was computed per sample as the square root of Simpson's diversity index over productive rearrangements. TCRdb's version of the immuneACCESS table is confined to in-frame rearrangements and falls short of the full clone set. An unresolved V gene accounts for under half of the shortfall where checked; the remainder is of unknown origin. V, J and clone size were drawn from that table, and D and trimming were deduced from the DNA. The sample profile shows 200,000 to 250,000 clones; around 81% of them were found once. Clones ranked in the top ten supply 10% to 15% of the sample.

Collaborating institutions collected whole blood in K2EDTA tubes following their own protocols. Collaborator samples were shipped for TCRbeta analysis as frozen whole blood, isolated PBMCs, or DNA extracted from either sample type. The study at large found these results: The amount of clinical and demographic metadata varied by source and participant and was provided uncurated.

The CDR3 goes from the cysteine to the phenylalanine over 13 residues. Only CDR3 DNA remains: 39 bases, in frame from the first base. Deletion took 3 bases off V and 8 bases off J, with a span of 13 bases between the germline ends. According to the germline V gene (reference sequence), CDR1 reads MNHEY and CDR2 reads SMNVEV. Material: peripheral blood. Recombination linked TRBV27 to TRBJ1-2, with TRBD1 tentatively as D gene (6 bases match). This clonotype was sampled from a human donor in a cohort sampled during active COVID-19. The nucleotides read TGTGCCAGCAGTTTTAACAGGGATGGAGGCTACACCTTC. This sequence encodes CASSFNRDGGYTF.